The 3 T cell receptor beta chains presented below share a single source sample, sequenced in a study of technical replicates of blood from several donors. Some clones are missing from TCRdb's copy, which holds only in-frame ones; the method was immunoSEQ multiplex PCR. The profile shows tens of thousands of clones, almost 99% of them singletons. Sequenced material: T cells isolated from PBMCs. The receptors stem from a human donor in good health.

The chain links TRBV19 to TRBJ1-5, with D perhaps matching TRBD1 (5 bases). In germline, CDR1 is LNHDA, CDR2 SQIVND (reference sequence). V lost 5 bases to trimming and J lost 3 bases, with 11 bases between them. The CDR3 runs 14 residues. The CDR3 DNA reads as TGTGCCAGTAGTCCCCGACAGCCCAATCAGCCCCAGCATTTT. It translates to CASSPRQPNQPQHF. The full variable domain, with the rest looked up from reference TRBV19 and TRBJ1-5, is DGGITQSPKYLFRKEGQNVTLSCEQNLNHDAMYWYRQDPGQGLRLIYYSQIVNDFQKGDIAEGYSVSREKKESFPLTVTSAQKNPTAFYLCASSPRQPNQPQHFGDGTRLSIL.

The rearrangement links TRBV6-5 to TRBJ2-1; 7 bases fit TRBD2. The trim removed 5 bases at V and 0 bases at J, leaving 1 base unmatched. Germline-derived CDR1 and CDR2 are MNHEY and SVGAGI. The CDR3 has 14 residues. This chain's CDR3 is CASSGGSSYNEQFF. The CDR3 region has the DNA TGTGCCAGCAGTGGCGGGAGCTCCTACAATGAGCAGTTCTTC.

The CDR3 sequence is CASSQDGTSYEQYF. The CDR3 coding sequence is TGCGCCAGCAGCCAAGATGGGACTTCTTACGAGCAGTACTTC. The rearrangement joins TRBV4-3 to TRBJ2-7, with a tentative D call TRBD2 (6 bases). The CDR3 consists of 14 residues. With 0 bases removed from V and 4 bases from J, the gap between germline ends came to 10 bases. Germline values: CDR1 LGHNA, CDR2 YSLEER.